This TCR beta chain derives from a study of CD8+ T cells in alopecia areata. Study as a whole: Oral tofacitinib (5 to 10 mg twice daily) was administered to treated patients.

RNA was extracted and reverse transcribed into cDNA as the sequencing template. TCRdb keeps only in-frame clones here, not all; method: immunoSEQ multiplex PCR. The sample carries about 140,000 clones, 86% recorded once. The treatment: oral pan-JAK inhibitor, 5-10 mg twice daily. CDR3 length equals 13 residues. Trimming took 4 bases from V and 7 from J, leaving 12 bases between them. Per the germline V gene, CDR1 is SGHDT and CDR2 is YYEEEE. The sequences come from CD8+ T cells sorted from blood, collected at week 4, from a patient treated with tofacitinib. V gene TRBV5-6 combines with J gene TRBJ2-1; D uncertain. The sequence was collected from a human donor with alopecia areata. CDR3 sequence reads: CASSPWSMNEQFF. In DNA form, the CDR3 reads TGTGCCAGCAGCCCTTGGAGCATGAATGAGCAGTTCTTC.